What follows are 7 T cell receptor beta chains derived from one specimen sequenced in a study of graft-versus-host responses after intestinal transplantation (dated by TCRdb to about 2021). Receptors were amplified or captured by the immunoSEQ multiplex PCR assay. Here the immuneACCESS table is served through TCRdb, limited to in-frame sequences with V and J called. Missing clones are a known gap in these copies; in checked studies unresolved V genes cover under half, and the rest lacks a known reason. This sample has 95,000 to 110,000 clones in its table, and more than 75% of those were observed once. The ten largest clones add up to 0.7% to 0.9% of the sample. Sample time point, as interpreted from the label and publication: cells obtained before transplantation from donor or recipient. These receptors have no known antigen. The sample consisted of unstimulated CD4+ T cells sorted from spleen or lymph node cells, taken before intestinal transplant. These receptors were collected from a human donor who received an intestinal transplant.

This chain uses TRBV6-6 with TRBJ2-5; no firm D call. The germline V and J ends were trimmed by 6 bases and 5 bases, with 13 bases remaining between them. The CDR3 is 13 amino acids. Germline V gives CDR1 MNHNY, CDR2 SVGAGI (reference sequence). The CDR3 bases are TGTGCCAGCAGGACGCGAACCGGGGAGACCCAGTACTTC. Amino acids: CASRTRTGETQYF.

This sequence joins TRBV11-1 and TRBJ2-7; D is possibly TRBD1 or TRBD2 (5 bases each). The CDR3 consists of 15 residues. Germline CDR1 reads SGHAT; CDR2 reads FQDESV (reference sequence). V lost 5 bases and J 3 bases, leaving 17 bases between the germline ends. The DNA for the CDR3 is TGTGCCAGCAGCCCCGACCGGGGCCAAAACTACGAGCAGTACTTC. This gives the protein CASSPDRGQNYEQYF.

Written as DNA, the CDR3 is TGTGCCAGCAGCCCCCAACAGGGGGCGCAGAACACTGAAGCTTTCTTT. This codes for CASSPQQGAQNTEAFF. This chain joins TRBV14 and TRBJ1-1, with TRBD1 matching over 9 bases. V lost 4 bases and J lost 1; bases outside the gene matches: 7. The CDR3 spans 16 residues. Looked up from germline, CDR1 is SGHDN and CDR2 is FVKESK.

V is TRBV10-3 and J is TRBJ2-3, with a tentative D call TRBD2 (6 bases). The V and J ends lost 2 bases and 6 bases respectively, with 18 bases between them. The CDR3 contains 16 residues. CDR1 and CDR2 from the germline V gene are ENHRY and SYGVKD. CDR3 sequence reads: CAISEPRLDGVDTQYF. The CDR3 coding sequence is TGTGCCATCAGTGAGCCGAGACTAGATGGTGTGGATACGCAGTATTTT.

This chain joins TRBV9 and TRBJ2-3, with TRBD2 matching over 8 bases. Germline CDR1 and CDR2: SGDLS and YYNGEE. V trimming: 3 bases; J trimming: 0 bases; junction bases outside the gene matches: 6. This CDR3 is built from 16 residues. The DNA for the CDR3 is TGTGCCAGCAGCGCTTTAGCGGGAACTAGCACAGATACGCAGTATTTT. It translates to CASSALAGTSTDTQYF.

CDR3 amino acids: CASSLGTRRETQYF. The CDR3 bases are TGTGCCAGCAGCTTAGGGACTAGGAGAGAGACCCAGTACTTC. V usage is TRBV11-2 and J usage is TRBJ2-5; 7 positions agree with TRBD2. CDR1 and CDR2 from the germline V gene are SGHAT and FQNNGV. V shed 1 base, J shed 4 bases, and the junction held 3 bases outside the gene matches. The CDR3 loop spans 14 amino acids.

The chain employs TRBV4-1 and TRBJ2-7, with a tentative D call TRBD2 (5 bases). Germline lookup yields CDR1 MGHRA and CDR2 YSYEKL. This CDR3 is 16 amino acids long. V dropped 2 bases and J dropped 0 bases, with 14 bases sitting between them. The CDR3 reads CASSQMGSGSSYEQYF. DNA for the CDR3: TGCGCCAGCAGCCAAATGGGGAGCGGAAGCTCCTACGAGCAGTACTTC.